This TCR beta chain was sequenced for a study of radiotherapy plus CTLA-4 blockade in lung cancer. Looking at the study overall: The study recorded objective responses in less than 20% of patients and disease control in about 30%.

Alongside CTLA-4 blockade with ipilimumab, patients with chemo-refractory metastatic non-small-cell lung cancer received focal radiation. As concerns this clone: Its specificity is not known. Other DNA sequences of this sample code for an identical CDR3.

Profiled with immunoSEQ multiplex PCR; TCRdb holds only in-frame clones, not every one. The sample contains approximately 82,000 clones, under 85% of which appear only once. Study outcomes and limitations: According to reports, early shifts in blood T cell clones, alongside interferon-beta, forecast response most accurately. An expansion of tumor-derived TCR clones occurred in blood after radiotherapy plus ipilimumab.

Trimming at V came to 6 bases and at J to 0 bases, leaving 1 base not matched to a gene. The CDR3 loop spans 14 amino acids. CDR1 and CDR2 (germline): MNHEY, SVGAGI. This rearrangement joins TRBV6-5 to TRBJ2-1; 8 bases agree with TRBD2. The source was peripheral blood, collected from a patient treated with radiotherapy plus ipilimumab. The sequence was obtained from a human donor with non-small cell lung cancer that progressed on radiotherapy plus ipilimumab. As DNA, the CDR3 is TGTGCCAGCAGGAGCGGGAGCTCCTACAATGAGCAGTTCTTC. Protein product: CASRSGSSYNEQFF.